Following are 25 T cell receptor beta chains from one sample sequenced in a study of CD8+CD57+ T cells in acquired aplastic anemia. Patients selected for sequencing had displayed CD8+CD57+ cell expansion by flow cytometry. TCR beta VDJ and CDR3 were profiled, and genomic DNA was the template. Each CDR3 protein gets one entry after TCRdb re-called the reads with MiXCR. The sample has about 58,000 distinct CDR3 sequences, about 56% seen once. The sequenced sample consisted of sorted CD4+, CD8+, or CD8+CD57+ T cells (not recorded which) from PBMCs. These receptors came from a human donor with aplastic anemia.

This chain's CDR3 is CASSQAGGREPQHF. In DNA, the CDR3 is TGCGCCAGCAGCCAAGCGGGGGGCAGGGAGCCCCAGCATTTT. V gene TRBV4-3 combines with J gene TRBJ1-5; D might be TRBD1 (6 bases). Looked up from germline, CDR1 is LGHNA and CDR2 is YSLEER. CDR3 length: 14 residues. Trimming shortened V by 1 base and J by 8 bases, and 12 bases separated the two germline ends.

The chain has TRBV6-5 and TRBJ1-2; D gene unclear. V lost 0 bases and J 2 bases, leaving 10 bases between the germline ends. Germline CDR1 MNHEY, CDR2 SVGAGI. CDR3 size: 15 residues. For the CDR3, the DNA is TGTGCCAGCAGTTACTCGGACTCAATGAACTATGGCTACACCTTC. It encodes CASSYSDSMNYGYTF.

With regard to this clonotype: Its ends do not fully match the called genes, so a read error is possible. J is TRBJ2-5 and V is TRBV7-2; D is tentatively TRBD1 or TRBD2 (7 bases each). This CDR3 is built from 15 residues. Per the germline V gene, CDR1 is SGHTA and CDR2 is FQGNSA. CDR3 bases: TGTGCCGGCAGCCAAGGGGGCGGGAGCGGTGAGACCCAGTACTTC. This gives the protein CAGSQGGGSGETQYF.

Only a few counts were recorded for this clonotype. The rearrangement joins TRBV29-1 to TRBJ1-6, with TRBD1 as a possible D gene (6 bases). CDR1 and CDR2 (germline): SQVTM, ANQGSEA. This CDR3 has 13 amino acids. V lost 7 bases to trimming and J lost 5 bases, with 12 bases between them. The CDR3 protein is CSAADRDNSPLHF. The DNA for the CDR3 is TGCAGCGCCGCGGACAGAGATAATTCACCCCTCCACTTT.

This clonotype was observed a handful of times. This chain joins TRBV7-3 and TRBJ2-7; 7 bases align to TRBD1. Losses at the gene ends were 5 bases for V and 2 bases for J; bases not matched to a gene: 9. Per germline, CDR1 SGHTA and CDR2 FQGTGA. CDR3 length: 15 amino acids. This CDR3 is CASSDQTGQTYEQYF. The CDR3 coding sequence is TGTGCCAGCAGCGACCAGACAGGGCAAACCTACGAGCAGTACTTC.

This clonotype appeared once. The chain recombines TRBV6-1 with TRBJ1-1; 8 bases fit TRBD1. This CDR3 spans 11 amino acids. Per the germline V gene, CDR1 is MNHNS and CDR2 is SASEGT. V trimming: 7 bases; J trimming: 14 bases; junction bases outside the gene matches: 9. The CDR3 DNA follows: TGTGCCAGCACCTTGACAGGGGAGGACTTCTTT. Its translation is CASTLTGEDFF.

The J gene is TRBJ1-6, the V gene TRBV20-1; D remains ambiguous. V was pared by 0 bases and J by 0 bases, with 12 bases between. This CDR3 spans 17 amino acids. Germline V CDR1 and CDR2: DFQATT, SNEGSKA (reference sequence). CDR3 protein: CSARDQAGSSYNSPLHF. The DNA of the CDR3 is TGCAGTGCTAGAGATCAGGCAGGTTCCTCCTATAATTCACCCCTCCACTTT.

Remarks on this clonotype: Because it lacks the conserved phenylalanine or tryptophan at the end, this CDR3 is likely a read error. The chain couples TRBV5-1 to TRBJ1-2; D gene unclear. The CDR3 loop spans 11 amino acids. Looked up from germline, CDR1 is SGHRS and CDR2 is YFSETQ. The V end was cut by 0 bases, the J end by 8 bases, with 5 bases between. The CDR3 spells CASSLAEGYTV. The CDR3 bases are TGCGCCAGCAGCTTGGCAGAAGGCTACACCGTC.

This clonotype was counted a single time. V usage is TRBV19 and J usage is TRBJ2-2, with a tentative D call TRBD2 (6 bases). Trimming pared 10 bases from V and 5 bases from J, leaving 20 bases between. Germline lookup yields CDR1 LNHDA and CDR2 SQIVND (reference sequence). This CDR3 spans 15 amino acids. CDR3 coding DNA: TGTGCCACCTCTGGGCTAGCGCTGAAGACCGGGGAGCTGTTTTTT. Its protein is CATSGLALKTGELFF.

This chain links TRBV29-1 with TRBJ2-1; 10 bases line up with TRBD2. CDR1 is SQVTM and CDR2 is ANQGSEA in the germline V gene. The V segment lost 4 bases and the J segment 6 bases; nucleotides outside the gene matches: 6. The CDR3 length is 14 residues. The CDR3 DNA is TGCAGCGTTGTCGCCAGCGGGAGGGGCAATGAGCAGTTCTTC. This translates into CSVVASGRGNEQFF.

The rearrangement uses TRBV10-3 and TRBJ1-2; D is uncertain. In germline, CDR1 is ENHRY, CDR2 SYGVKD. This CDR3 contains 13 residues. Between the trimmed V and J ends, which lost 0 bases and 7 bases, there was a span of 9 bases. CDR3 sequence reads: CAISESGLGGYTF. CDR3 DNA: TGTGCCATCAGTGAGTCAGGGCTTGGTGGCTACACCTTC.

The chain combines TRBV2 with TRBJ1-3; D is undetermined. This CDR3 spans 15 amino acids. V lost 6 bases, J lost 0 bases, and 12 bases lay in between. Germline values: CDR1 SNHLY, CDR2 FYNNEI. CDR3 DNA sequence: TGTGCCAGCAGCTTGGCGGCTAGCTCTGGAAACACCATATATTTT. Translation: CASSLAASSGNTIYF.

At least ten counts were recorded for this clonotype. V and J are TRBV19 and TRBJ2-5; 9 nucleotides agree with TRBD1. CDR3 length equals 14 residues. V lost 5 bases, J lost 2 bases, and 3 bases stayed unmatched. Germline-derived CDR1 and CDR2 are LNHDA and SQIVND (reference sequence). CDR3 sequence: CASSDDRGQETQYF. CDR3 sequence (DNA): TGTGCCAGTAGTGACGACAGGGGGCAAGAGACCCAGTACTTC.

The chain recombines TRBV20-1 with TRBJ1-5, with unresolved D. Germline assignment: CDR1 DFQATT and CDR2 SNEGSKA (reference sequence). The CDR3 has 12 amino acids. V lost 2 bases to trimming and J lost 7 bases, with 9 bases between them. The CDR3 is CSARQESQPQHF. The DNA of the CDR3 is TGCAGTGCTAGACAGGAGAGCCAGCCCCAGCATTTT.

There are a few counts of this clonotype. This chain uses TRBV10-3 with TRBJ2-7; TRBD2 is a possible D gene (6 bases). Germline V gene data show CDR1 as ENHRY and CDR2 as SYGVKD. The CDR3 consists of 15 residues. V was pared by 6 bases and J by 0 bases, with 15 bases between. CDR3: CAIRDSGSFSYEQYF. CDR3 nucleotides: TGTGCCATCAGGGATAGCGGCAGCTTCTCCTACGAGCAGTACTTC.

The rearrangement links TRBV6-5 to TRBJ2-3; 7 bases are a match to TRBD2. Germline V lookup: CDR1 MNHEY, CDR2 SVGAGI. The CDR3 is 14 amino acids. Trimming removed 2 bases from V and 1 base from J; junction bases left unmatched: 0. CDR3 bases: TGTGCCAGCAGTTACAGCGGGGGCACAGATACGCAGTATTTT. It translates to CASSYSGGTDTQYF.

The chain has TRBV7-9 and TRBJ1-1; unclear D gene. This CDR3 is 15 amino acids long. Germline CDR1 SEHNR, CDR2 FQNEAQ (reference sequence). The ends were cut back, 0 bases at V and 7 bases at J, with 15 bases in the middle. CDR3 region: CASSLALRREDEAFF. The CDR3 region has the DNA TGTGCCAGCAGCTTAGCGCTCAGGAGGGAAGATGAAGCTTTCTTT.

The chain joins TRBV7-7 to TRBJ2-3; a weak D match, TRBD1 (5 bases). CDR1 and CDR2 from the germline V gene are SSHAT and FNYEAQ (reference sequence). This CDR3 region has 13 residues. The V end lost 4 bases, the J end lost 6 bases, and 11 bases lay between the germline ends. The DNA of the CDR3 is TGTGCCAGCAGCTCATTCAGGGCGGATACGCAGTATTTT. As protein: CASSSFRADTQYF.

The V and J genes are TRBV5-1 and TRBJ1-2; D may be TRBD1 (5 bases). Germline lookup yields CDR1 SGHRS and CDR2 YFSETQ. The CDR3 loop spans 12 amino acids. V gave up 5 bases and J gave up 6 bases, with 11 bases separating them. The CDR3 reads CASRRGWDGYTF. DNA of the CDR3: TGCGCCAGCAGACGGGGGTGGGATGGCTACACCTTC.

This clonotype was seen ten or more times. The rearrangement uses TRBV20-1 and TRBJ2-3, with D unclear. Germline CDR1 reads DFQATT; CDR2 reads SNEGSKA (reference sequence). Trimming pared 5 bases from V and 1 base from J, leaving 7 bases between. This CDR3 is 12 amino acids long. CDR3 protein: CSAPAGTDTQYF. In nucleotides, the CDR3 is TGCAGTGCTCCTGCGGGCACAGATACGCAGTATTTT.

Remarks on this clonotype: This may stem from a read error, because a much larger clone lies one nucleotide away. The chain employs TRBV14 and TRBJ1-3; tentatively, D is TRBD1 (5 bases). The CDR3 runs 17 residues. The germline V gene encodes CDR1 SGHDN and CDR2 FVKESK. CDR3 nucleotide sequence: TGTGCCAGCAGCCAAGAGGGGGATCTCTGGTCTGGAACCACCATATATTTT. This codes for CASSQEGDLWSGTTIYF. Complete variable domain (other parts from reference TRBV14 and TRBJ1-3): EAGVTQFPSHSVIEKGQTVTLRCDPISGHDNLYWYRRVMGKEIKFLLHFVKESKQDESGMPNNRFLAERTGGTYSTLKVQPAELEDSGVYFCASSQEGDLWSGTTIYFGEGSWLTVV.

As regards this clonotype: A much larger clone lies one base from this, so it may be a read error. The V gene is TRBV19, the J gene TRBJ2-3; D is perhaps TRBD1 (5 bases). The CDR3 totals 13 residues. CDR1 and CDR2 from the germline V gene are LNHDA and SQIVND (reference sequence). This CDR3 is CDRTPPFTDTQYF. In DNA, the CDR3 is TGTGACAGGACCCCGCCCTTTACGGATACGCAGTATTTT.

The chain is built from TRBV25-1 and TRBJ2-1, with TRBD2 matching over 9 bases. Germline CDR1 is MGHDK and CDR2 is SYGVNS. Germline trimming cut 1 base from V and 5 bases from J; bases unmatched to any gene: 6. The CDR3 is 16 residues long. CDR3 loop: CASSEWGAGGHNEQFF. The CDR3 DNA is TGTGCCAGCAGTGAATGGGGAGCGGGAGGACACAATGAGCAGTTCTTC.

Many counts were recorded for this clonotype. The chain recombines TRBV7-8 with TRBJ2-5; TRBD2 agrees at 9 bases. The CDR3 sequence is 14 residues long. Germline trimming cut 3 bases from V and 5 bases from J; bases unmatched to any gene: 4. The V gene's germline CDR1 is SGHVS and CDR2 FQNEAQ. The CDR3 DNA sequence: TGTGCCAGCAGCTTGTACACTAGCGGGGAGACCCAGTACTTC. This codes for CASSLYTSGETQYF.

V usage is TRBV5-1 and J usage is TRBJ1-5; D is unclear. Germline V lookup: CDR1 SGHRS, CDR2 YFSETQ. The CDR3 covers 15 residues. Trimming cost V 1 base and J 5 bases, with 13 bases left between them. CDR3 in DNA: TGCGCCAGCAGCTTGTTTGATGTCAGTCATCAGCCCCAGCATTTT. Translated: CASSLFDVSHQPQHF.